Following are 32 T cell receptor beta chains from one sample sequenced in a study of multiple sclerosis patients with progressive multifocal leukoencephalopathy. Clones were sequenced by immunoSEQ multiplex PCR, and TCRdb holds only the in-frame ones, with some missing. This sample carries roughly 32,000 clones, roughly 89% of them seen once, and the ten largest clones take 5.7%. As for time point: time of PML onset. Specimen: PBMCs, collected from a patient treated with natalizumab. The receptors stem from a woman aged 35 to 49 with progressive multifocal leukoencephalopathy.

The chain uses TRBV2 and TRBJ2-1, with 11 bases lining up with TRBD2. V lost 5 bases to trimming and J lost 6 bases; unmatched junction nucleotides: 9. The CDR3 spans 16 residues. From germline, CDR1 is SNHLY and CDR2 FYNNEI. CDR3 amino acids: CASSYRLAGGGNEQFF. CDR3 nucleotide sequence: TGTGCCAGCAGTTATCGCCTAGCGGGAGGAGGCAATGAGCAGTTCTTC.

The chain couples TRBV27 to TRBJ1-1; the D gene is possibly TRBD1 (5 bases). Germline CDR1 reads MNHEY; CDR2 reads SMNVEV (reference sequence). The CDR3 covers 15 residues. Trimming took 3 bases from V and 0 from J, leaving 11 bases between them. CDR3 in DNA: TGTGCCAGCAGTTTCCCTGACAGTTTGAACACTGAAGCTTTCTTT. This gives the protein CASSFPDSLNTEAFF.

The chain is built from TRBV9 and TRBJ1-2; maybe TRBD1 (6 bases). Germline values: CDR1 SGDLS, CDR2 YYNGEE. The CDR3 sequence is 14 residues long. Between the trimmed V and J ends, which lost 5 bases and 0 bases, there was a span of 11 bases. This CDR3 is CASSTGQTNYGYTF. The DNA for the CDR3 is TGTGCCAGCAGTACCGGACAGACTAACTATGGCTACACCTTC.

The chain employs TRBV6-6 and TRBJ2-1; D unclear. Trimming took off 10 bases at V and 5 bases at J, with 9 bases between the two ends. CDR3 length: 11 residues. Germline CDR1 is MNHNY and CDR2 is SVGAGI (reference sequence). CDR3 in amino acids: CATLTHNEQFF. In DNA form, the CDR3 reads TGTGCCACATTAACCCACAATGAGCAGTTCTTC.

The rearrangement links TRBV5-1 to TRBJ2-5; D is possibly TRBD1 (5 bases). From germline, CDR1 is SGHRS and CDR2 YFSETQ. V gave up 0 bases and J gave up 1 base, with 13 bases separating them. The CDR3 extends over 16 amino acids. The CDR3 DNA reads TGCGCCAGCAGCTTGGCCTCCCCAGGGCCCCAAGAGACCCAGTACTTC. This gives the protein CASSLASPGPQETQYF.

The rearrangement links TRBV10-1 to TRBJ2-7, with 8 nucleotides matching TRBD1. The CDR3 totals 13 residues. V shed 7 bases and J 4 bases; nucleotides not matched to a gene: 6. CDR1 and CDR2 from the germline V gene are WNHNN and SYGVQD (reference sequence). CDR3 region: CASNPGQEYEQYF. The CDR3 DNA follows: TGCGCCAGCAACCCGGGACAGGAATACGAGCAGTACTTC.

The chain is built from TRBV30 and TRBJ1-2, with TRBD1 matching over 9 bases. V trimming: 0 bases; J trimming: 5 bases; junction bases outside the gene matches: 7. This CDR3 contains 15 residues. Germline-derived CDR1 and CDR2 are GTSNPN and SVGIG (reference sequence). The CDR3 loop is CAWSVDRGSLYGYTF. CDR3 coding DNA: TGTGCCTGGAGTGTAGACAGGGGGAGCCTTTATGGCTACACCTTC.

J is TRBJ2-7 and V is TRBV6-5; 9 positions match TRBD1. Germline loops: CDR1 MNHEY, CDR2 SVGAGI. This CDR3 has 14 amino acids. The V segment lost 2 bases and the J segment 4 bases; nucleotides outside the gene matches: 3. DNA of the CDR3: TGTGCCAGCAGTTACGCCGGGACAGGGTACGAGCAGTACTTC. Encoded protein: CASSYAGTGYEQYF.

CDR3 sequence: CASSERQGGNSPLHF. The CDR3 DNA reads TGTGCCAGCAGTGAACGTCAGGGAGGCAATTCACCCCTCCACTTT. The chain recombines TRBV6-1 with TRBJ1-6; D perhaps matches TRBD1 (5 bases). Germline V lookup: CDR1 MNHNS, CDR2 SASEGT. Trimming cost V 2 bases and J 7 bases, with 12 bases left between them. The CDR3 covers 15 residues.

This rearrangement joins TRBV23-1 to TRBJ2-1, with D unresolved. TRBV23-1 is classed as an ORF, of uncertain function. This CDR3 contains 16 residues. Trimming stripped 2 bases from V and 3 bases from J, with 14 bases between. The CDR3 sequence: CASSQDPRCGYNEQFF. The CDR3 region has the DNA TGCGCCAGCAGTCAAGATCCTAGATGCGGCTACAATGAGCAGTTCTTC.

The V and J genes are TRBV18 and TRBJ2-1; 8 bases agree with TRBD2. Trimming at V came to 5 bases and at J to 6 bases, leaving 6 bases not matched to a gene. CDR1 KGHSH and CDR2 LQKENI come from the germline V gene. The CDR3 loop spans 14 amino acids. CDR3 coding DNA: TGTGCCAGCTCAAGGTCGGCGGGAGGCAATGAGCAGTTCTTC. Its translation is CASSRSAGGNEQFF.

Concerning this clone itself: Other DNA sequences of this sample code for an identical CDR3. The chain is built from TRBV14 and TRBJ1-3; D remains ambiguous. Germline assignment: CDR1 SGHDN and CDR2 FVKESK. CDR3 length: 16 residues. V was trimmed by 1 base and J by 0 bases, leaving 10 bases between them. The chain's CDR3 is CASSQGSRFSGNTIYF. The CDR3, as DNA: TGTGCCAGCAGCCAAGGGAGTCGCTTCTCTGGAAACACCATATATTTT.

The rearrangement links TRBV2 to TRBJ1-4; 8 positions match TRBD1. The V gene's germline CDR1 is SNHLY and CDR2 FYNNEI. J gave up 8 bases and V 2 bases, and 10 bases lay outside the gene matches. This CDR3 comprises 16 residues. The CDR3 region is CASSESRDRGGEKLFF. The CDR3 region has the DNA TGTGCCAGCAGTGAATCGAGAGACAGGGGAGGAGAAAAACTGTTTTTT.

The chain employs TRBV5-4 and TRBJ2-2, with D uncertain. CDR1 and CDR2 from the germline V gene are SGHNT and YYREEE (reference sequence). CDR3 length: 15 residues. The ends were cut back, 4 bases at V and 1 base at J, with 11 bases in the middle. The CDR3 coding sequence is TGTGCCAGCAGCCCCAGACTCTTGAACACCGGGGAGCTGTTTTTT. It specifies CASSPRLLNTGELFF.

The CDR3 bases are TGTGCCAGCAGCTCCGCCCGACAGGACATCTACACCTTC. As protein: CASSSARQDIYTF. The chain combines TRBV7-2 with TRBJ1-2; D is perhaps TRBD1 (6 bases). There are 13 residues in the CDR3. Deletions cut 4 bases from V and 10 bases from J, with 16 bases between. Per the germline V gene, CDR1 is SGHTA and CDR2 is FQGNSA.

The chain employs TRBV5-6 and TRBJ2-7; D call uncertain. Trimming removed 4 bases at V and 4 bases at J, with 15 bases between. The germline V gene has CDR1 SGHDT and CDR2 YYEEEE. The CDR3 is 14 residues long. The CDR3 protein is CASSPVGREYEQYF. CDR3 nucleotides: TGTGCCAGCAGCCCGGTGGGCAGAGAGTACGAGCAGTACTTC.

The V call is TRBV27, the J call TRBJ1-1, with D tentatively TRBD1 (6 bases). The CDR3 contains 15 residues. Germline V CDR1 and CDR2: MNHEY, SMNVEV (reference sequence). Trimming left V 4 bases short and J 5 bases short, with 17 bases between. The CDR3 DNA follows: TGTGCCAGCAGTTCTCGGGGTGAGGGGGGTACTGAAGCTTTCTTT. Its translation: CASSSRGEGGTEAFF.

The CDR3 sequence: CASSSTGGGTDTQYF. In DNA form, the CDR3 reads TGTGCCAGCAGCTCGACAGGGGGGGGCACAGATACGCAGTATTTT. This chain uses TRBV7-6 with TRBJ2-3; TRBD1 agrees at 9 bases. The germline V gene has CDR1 SGHVS and CDR2 FNYEAQ. Germline trimming cut 4 bases from V and 1 base from J; bases unmatched to any gene: 3. This CDR3 comprises 15 residues.

This clone was detected only once. This chain uses TRBV5-1 with TRBJ2-5, with D possibly TRBD2 on 6 matching bases. The germline V and J ends were trimmed by 1 base and 1 base, with 11 bases remaining between them. Germline V CDR1 and CDR2: SGHRS, YFSETQ. The CDR3 is made up of 15 amino acids. CDR3 protein: CASSLTSQFQETQYF. The CDR3 DNA follows: TGCGCCAGCAGCTTGACTAGCCAATTCCAAGAGACCCAGTACTTC. The full variable domain, completed using reference TRBV5-1 and TRBJ2-5, is KAGVTQTPRYLIKTRGQQVTLSCSPISGHRSVSWYQQTPGQGLQFLFEYFSETQRNKGNFPGRFSGRQFSNSRSEMNVSTLELGDSALYLCASSLTSQFQETQYFGPGTRLLVL.

This clone was found a few times. The CDR3 nucleotides read TGTGCCAGCTCTTTTTTGGGGGAGGGCAACGAGCAGTACTTC. This codes for CASSFLGEGNEQYF. The rearrangement joins TRBV27 to TRBJ2-7; 7 positions match TRBD2. Germline values: CDR1 MNHEY, CDR2 SMNVEV (reference sequence). J was trimmed by 5 bases and V by 8 bases; bases with no gene match: 12. This CDR3 comprises 14 residues.

In this sample, this clone turned up a few times. This chain links TRBV27 with TRBJ1-1; TRBD1 matches 7 bases. After removal of 6 bases from V and 0 bases from J, the junction contained 10 bases not matched to a gene. CDR1 and CDR2 from the germline V gene are MNHEY and SMNVEV (reference sequence). The CDR3 consists of 16 residues. This CDR3 reads CASRKGTASLNTEAFF. The CDR3 DNA follows: TGTGCCAGCAGAAAAGGGACAGCTAGTCTGAACACTGAAGCTTTCTTT.

The chain combines TRBV5-5 with TRBJ2-3; D assignment may be TRBD1 or TRBD2 (5 bases each). Germline V gene sequence: CDR1 SGHKS, CDR2 YYEKEE (reference sequence). Trimming shortened V by 4 bases and J by 0 bases, and 9 bases separated the two germline ends. This CDR3 comprises 14 residues. The CDR3 spells CASSRDPSTDTQYF. CDR3 DNA: TGTGCCAGCAGCCGGGACCCCAGCACAGATACGCAGTATTTT.

The V gene is TRBV5-8, the J gene TRBJ2-5, with D unclear. This CDR3 contains 15 residues. Germline CDR1 SGHTS, CDR2 YDEGEE. Trimming took off 4 bases at V and 5 bases at J, with 18 bases between the two ends. The CDR3 loop is CASSLSGSRMETQYF. The CDR3 DNA follows: TGTGCCAGCAGCCTGTCCGGGTCCCGCATGGAGACCCAGTACTTC.

This chain joins TRBV6-6 and TRBJ2-1; D is undetermined. The germline V gene has CDR1 MNHNY and CDR2 SVGAGI (reference sequence). V gave up 0 bases and J gave up 6 bases, with 6 bases separating them. This CDR3 has 13 amino acids. The CDR3: CASSYSKLNEQFF. CDR3 DNA: TGTGCCAGCAGTTACTCGAAACTCAATGAGCAGTTCTTC.

The chain joins TRBV7-2 to TRBJ1-3; 9 bases are a match to TRBD1. This CDR3 contains 15 residues. The V gene's germline CDR1 is SGHTA and CDR2 FQGNSA. Germline trimming cut 3 bases from V and 7 bases from J; bases unmatched to any gene: 7. CDR3 region: CASSLPRDRDNTIYF. The CDR3 DNA follows: TGTGCCAGCAGCTTGCCAAGGGACAGGGACAACACCATATATTTT. The whole variable domain, remainder taken from reference TRBV7-2 and TRBJ1-3, is GAGVSQSPSNKVTEKGKDVELRCDPISGHTALYWYRQSLGQGLEFLIYFQGNSAPDKSGLPSDRFSAERTGGSVSTLTIQRTQQEDSAVYLCASSLPRDRDNTIYFGEGSWLTVV.

This chain links TRBV27 with TRBJ2-5; 9 positions match TRBD1. The J call may be mistaken, given a closer DNA end match to TRBJ2-7. The germline gives CDR1 MNHEY, CDR2 SMNVEV (reference sequence). The CDR3 runs 15 residues. CDR3 loop: CASRSGQGFLYEQYF. The CDR3 bases are TGTGCCAGCAGATCTGGACAGGGGTTTCTCTACGAGCAGTACTTC.

This clone was counted between two and nine times. The chain recombines TRBV27 with TRBJ2-1, with 7 bases lining up with TRBD2. Trimming removed 4 bases from V and 4 bases from J; junction bases left unmatched: 1. CDR1 and CDR2 (germline): MNHEY, SMNVEV (reference sequence). The CDR3 has 13 residues. In DNA, the CDR3 is TGTGCCAGCAGTTGGCGGGAGTACAATGAGCAGTTCTTC. Amino acid sequence: CASSWREYNEQFF.

The chain is built from TRBV14 and TRBJ2-6; possibly TRBD1 for D (6 bases). Trimming shortened V by 1 base and J by 0 bases, and 10 bases separated the two germline ends. The germline V gene has CDR1 SGHDN and CDR2 FVKESK. The CDR3 has 17 residues. The CDR3 bases are TGTGCCAGCAGCCAAGGGACGGACAGCTCTGGGGCCAACGTCCTGACTTTC. This codes for CASSQGTDSSGANVLTF.

Within the sample, this clone is medium-sized. The chain couples TRBV11-2 to TRBJ2-1; 9 bases are shared with TRBD2. Germline V lookup: CDR1 SGHAT, CDR2 FQNNGV. After removal of 2 bases from V and 6 bases from J, the junction contained 8 bases not matched to a gene. The CDR3 extends over 16 amino acids. The CDR3 is CASSLLVGLAVNEQFF. Here the CDR3 DNA reads TGTGCCAGCAGCTTACTGGTGGGACTAGCCGTCAATGAGCAGTTCTTC.

The V gene is TRBV7-2, the J gene TRBJ2-2, with 7 bases matching TRBD2. J gave up 2 bases and V 5 bases, and 5 bases lay outside the gene matches. The CDR3 covers 15 residues. CDR1 and CDR2 from the germline V gene are SGHTA and FQGNSA. In DNA, the CDR3 is TGTGCCAGCAGCCTGGGAGGGATAAACACCGGGGAGCTGTTTTTT. This encodes CASSLGGINTGELFF. The full variable domain, in which reference TRBV7-2 and TRBJ2-2 provide the parts outside the CDR3, is GAGVSQSPSNKVTEKGKDVELRCDPISGHTALYWYRQSLGQGLEFLIYFQGNSAPDKSGLPSDRFSAERTGGSVSTLTIQRTQQEDSAVYLCASSLGGINTGELFFGEGSRLTVL.

The chain carries TRBV13 and TRBJ1-1, with D unclear. Germline V gene sequence: CDR1 PRHDT, CDR2 FYEKMQ (reference sequence). Trimming left V 3 bases short and J 0 bases short, with 5 bases between. This CDR3 spans 13 amino acids. The CDR3 DNA reads as TGTGCCAGCAGCTTGGTAGTGAACACTGAAGCTTTCTTT. Residues: CASSLVVNTEAFF. The full variable domain, with the rest looked up from reference TRBV13 and TRBJ1-1, is AAGVIQSPRHLIKEKRETATLKCYPIPRHDTVYWYQQGPGQDPQFLISFYEKMQSDKGSIPDRFSAQQFSDYHSELNMSSLELGDSALYFCASSLVVNTEAFFGQGTRLTVV.

J is TRBJ1-2 and V is TRBV2; D is unclear. Germline CDR1 reads SNHLY; CDR2 reads FYNNEI. V lost 4 bases and J 8 bases, leaving 14 bases between the germline ends. The CDR3 is 13 residues long. CDR3 sequence (DNA): TGTGCCAGCAGTGTGATGGGCCCTGGGGGCTACACCTTC. As protein: CASSVMGPGGYTF.